One sample yielded the 23 T cell receptor beta chains listed below, sequenced in a study of immune evolution from preneoplasia to lung adenocarcinoma (dated by TCRdb to the early 2020s). Libraries were made using the immunoSEQ multiplex PCR assay. TCRdb mirrors the immuneACCESS table, restricted to in-frame sequences. Some clones are absent from its copies; in checked studies, under half trace to an unresolved V gene, and the reason for the others is unknown. In all, the sample holds roughly 14,000 clones, and approximately 78% of those were seen once. Together, the top ten hold 4.2% of the sample. Sequences were obtained from FFPE minimally invasive lung adenocarcinoma tissue. The cell subset or site tag for this specimen amounts to: micro-invasive lung adenocarcinoma (MIA). The source is a person aged 65 to 85 with lung adenocarcinoma.

J is TRBJ2-7 and V is TRBV29-1; 8 bases fit TRBD2. The CDR3 extends over 13 amino acids. The ends lost 0 bases at V and 6 bases at J; junction bases unmatched: 4. Germline V lookup: CDR1 SQVTM, CDR2 ANQGSEA. CDR3 in DNA: TGCAGCGTTGAAGATGGCGGGGGGACCGAGCAGTACTTC. Translating gives CSVEDGGGTEQYF.

The chain employs TRBV5-4 and TRBJ1-3, with a weak D call TRBD1 (6 bases). Per germline, CDR1 SGHNT and CDR2 YYREEE (reference sequence). CDR3 length: 14 amino acids. V lost 0 bases and J lost 2, with 6 bases in between. The CDR3 DNA follows: TGTGCCAGCAGCTTGGCAGGGGCTGGAAACACCATATATTTT. It translates to CASSLAGAGNTIYF.

The chain recombines TRBV15 with TRBJ1-1; D uncertain. Trimming took 5 bases from V and 5 from J, leaving 12 bases between them. This CDR3 spans 13 amino acids. Germline loops: CDR1 LNHNV, CDR2 YYDKDF (reference sequence). CDR3 in DNA: TGTGCCACCAGCGCTCAACACGGAACTGAAGCTTTCTTT. This sequence encodes CATSAQHGTEAFF.

This sequence joins TRBV4-1 and TRBJ1-2, with D possibly being TRBD1 (5 bases). The germline CDR1 and CDR2 sequences are MGHRA and YSYEKL. The CDR3 has 15 residues. Trimming removed 0 bases from V and 5 bases from J, with 13 bases in between. The CDR3 coding sequence is TGCGCCAGCAGCCAAGACCCTTCCGGGACTTATGGCTACACCTTC. Amino acid sequence: CASSQDPSGTYGYTF.

The rearrangement links TRBV6-1 to TRBJ1-4; TRBD1 matches at 9 bases. Germline CDR1 reads MNHNS; CDR2 reads SASEGT. The CDR3 totals 11 residues. V shed 3 bases, J shed 13 bases, and the junction held 0 bases outside the gene matches. CDR3: CASSEDRGLFF. In DNA form, the CDR3 reads TGTGCCAGCAGTGAGGACAGGGGACTGTTTTTT.

This clone turned up a few times. CDR3 bases: TGTGCCAGTAGAGATCAGGGGGCATGGGGCTACACCTTC. Translating it yields CASRDQGAWGYTF. This chain joins TRBV19 and TRBJ1-2; TRBD1 matches at 8 bases. The CDR3 totals 13 residues. V lost 6 bases and J lost 8; bases outside the gene matches: 8. From germline, CDR1 is LNHDA and CDR2 SQIVND (reference sequence). Using reference TRBV19 and TRBJ1-2 for the parts outside the CDR3, the full variable domain is DGGITQSPKYLFRKEGQNVTLSCEQNLNHDAMYWYRQDPGQGLRLIYYSQIVNDFQKGDIAEGYSVSREKKESFPLTVTSAQKNPTAFYLCASRDQGAWGYTFGSGTRLTVV.

This chain uses TRBV5-6 with TRBJ2-4; D unclear. Germline assignment: CDR1 SGHDT and CDR2 YYEEEE. V was trimmed by 0 bases and J by 6 bases, leaving 10 bases between them. The CDR3 is 14 residues long. The CDR3: CASSLGQDPNIQYF. CDR3 DNA sequence: TGTGCCAGCAGCTTGGGGCAGGACCCAAACATTCAGTACTTC.

The chain combines TRBV6-5 with TRBJ2-2, with a possible D match to TRBD1 (5 bases). This CDR3 has 14 residues. With 7 bases removed from V and 1 base from J, the gap between germline ends came to 10 bases. Germline V gives CDR1 MNHEY, CDR2 SVGAGI. CDR3 in amino acids: CASNGQGNTGELFF. The CDR3 DNA reads TGTGCCAGCAACGGGCAGGGGAACACCGGGGAGCTGTTTTTT.

The V and J genes are TRBV18 and TRBJ1-6, with D possibly being TRBD1 (5 bases). This CDR3 has 15 amino acids. Trimming left V 0 bases short and J 7 bases short, with 10 bases between. Germline V lookup: CDR1 KGHSH, CDR2 LQKENI. CDR3 DNA sequence: TGTGCCAGCTCACCACCGGGGCAGGGCAATTCACCCCTCCACTTT. Protein product: CASSPPGQGNSPLHF. Together with reference TRBV18 and TRBJ1-6, the CDR3 gives the full variable domain: NAGVMQNPRHLVRRRGQEARLRCSPMKGHSHVYWYRQLPEEGLKFMVYLQKENIIDESGMPKERFSAEFPKEGPSILRIQQVVRGDSAAYFCASSPPGQGNSPLHFGNGTRLTVT.

The V gene is TRBV19, the J gene TRBJ2-7; D ambiguous. Germline-derived CDR1 and CDR2 are LNHDA and SQIVND (reference sequence). The CDR3 extends over 11 amino acids. V was pared by 8 bases and J by 6 bases, with 11 bases between. The CDR3 spells CASEALGEQYF. CDR3 nucleotides: TGTGCCAGTGAGGCCCTGGGCGAGCAGTACTTC.

J is TRBJ2-5 and V is TRBV7-3; possible D gene TRBD1, 6 bases. Trimming took off 2 bases at V and 0 bases at J, with 16 bases between the two ends. This CDR3 region has 17 residues. CDR1 SGHTA and CDR2 FQGTGA come from the germline V gene. The CDR3 protein is CASSLPAGAGNQETQYF. The CDR3, as DNA: TGTGCCAGCAGCTTACCAGCAGGGGCAGGCAACCAAGAGACCCAGTACTTC.

V gene TRBV5-4 combines with J gene TRBJ2-5, with D tentatively TRBD2 (6 bases). Judging by the DNA end, TRBJ2-7 fits better; the J call may be wrong. Per the germline V gene, CDR1 is SGHNT and CDR2 is YYREEE (reference sequence). The CDR3 runs to 15 residues. CDR3 sequence (DNA): TGTGCCAGCAGCTTGGGACGGGACTCCTCCTACGAGCAGTACTTC. Encoded protein: CASSLGRDSSYEQYF.

The chain is built from TRBV6-6 and TRBJ1-1, with a possible D match to TRBD1 (5 bases). With 5 bases removed from V and 1 base from J, the gap between germline ends came to 11 bases. Germline V gene lookup returns CDR1 MNHNY and CDR2 SVGAGI (reference sequence). The CDR3 runs to 14 residues. The CDR3 nucleotides are TGTGCCAGCAGTGTATCTGGGGGGAACACTGAAGCTTTCTTT. It encodes CASSVSGGNTEAFF.

This chain uses TRBV7-8 with TRBJ2-7, with 9 bases aligning to TRBD1. Germline trimming cut 4 bases from V and 1 base from J; bases unmatched to any gene: 5. CDR1 and CDR2 (germline): SGHVS, FQNEAQ. The CDR3 length is 15 residues. The CDR3 loop is CASSSGQGGSYEQYF. The CDR3 coding sequence is TGTGCCAGCAGCTCGGGACAGGGAGGATCCTACGAGCAGTACTTC.

The chain links TRBV11-2 to TRBJ1-5; the match to TRBD1 covers 9 bases. Germline values: CDR1 SGHAT, CDR2 FQNNGV. With 5 bases clipped from V and 7 bases from J, the junction kept 6 bases outside the gene matches. The CDR3 spans 14 residues. The CDR3 DNA reads TGTGCCAGCAGCCAACAGGGGGCAGGGCAGCCCCAGCATTTT. Translated, it gives CASSQQGAGQPQHF.

The sample holds one count of this clone. The rearrangement uses TRBV30 and TRBJ1-3; D gene ambiguous. V shed 4 bases and J shed 2 bases, with 6 bases lying between them. CDR3 size: 12 residues. Germline CDR1 GTSNPN, CDR2 SVGIG (reference sequence). CDR3 sequence: CAWKRAGNTIYF. The CDR3 DNA follows: TGTGCCTGGAAAAGGGCTGGAAACACCATATATTTT.

The chain carries TRBV11-3 and TRBJ2-4; the D gene is possibly TRBD2 (6 bases). The V end lost 5 bases, the J end lost 0 bases, and 17 bases lay between the germline ends. Germline CDR1 and CDR2: SGHNT and YENEEA. This CDR3 spans 17 amino acids. Written as DNA, the CDR3 is TGTGCCAGCAGCCCCCCCGGGACTCAGGTAGCCAAAAACATTCAGTACTTC. This codes for CASSPPGTQVAKNIQYF.

The gene calls are TRBV5-4 and TRBJ1-1; weak D call: TRBD1 (6 bases). Trimming took 3 bases from V and 4 from J, leaving 16 bases between them. Germline V lookup: CDR1 SGHNT, CDR2 YYREEE (reference sequence). This CDR3 comprises 15 residues. DNA for the CDR3: TGTGCCAGCAGCTCAACACAGGGTGAAGGCACTGAAGCTTTCTTT. It translates to CASSSTQGEGTEAFF.

This clone appeared once. The V and J genes are TRBV1 and TRBJ2-1; the table assigns TRBD1, which was not confirmed against the DNA. TRBV1 is a documented pseudogene. The CDR3 has 14 amino acids. This CDR3 reads CTSRDRGVGNEQFF. In DNA, the CDR3 is TGCACCAGCAGGGACAGGGGGGTAGGCAATGAGCAGTTCTTC.

The rearrangement links TRBV28 to TRBJ1-1; 9 nucleotides agree with TRBD1. This CDR3 is 14 amino acids long. After removal of 7 bases from V and 1 base from J, the junction contained 4 bases not matched to a gene. Germline V gene sequence: CDR1 MDHEN, CDR2 SYDVKM. This CDR3 is CASTTGGWNTEAFF. In DNA form, the CDR3 reads TGTGCCAGCACCACAGGGGGCTGGAACACTGAAGCTTTCTTT. The full variable domain, in which reference TRBV28 and TRBJ1-1 provide the parts outside the CDR3, is DVKVTQSSRYLVKRTGEKVFLECVQDMDHENMFWYRQDPGLGLRLIYFSYDVKMKEKGDIPEGYSVSREKKERFSLILESASTNQTSMYLCASTTGGWNTEAFFGQGTRLTVV.

The V and J genes are TRBV9 and TRBJ2-3; possible D gene TRBD2, 5 bases. V lost 5 bases and J lost 4, with 14 bases in between. From germline, CDR1 is SGDLS and CDR2 YYNGEE. CDR3 length equals 14 residues. CDR3 sequence: CASRRAVDADTQYF. In DNA form, the CDR3 reads TGTGCCAGCAGGAGGGCGGTCGATGCAGATACGCAGTATTTT.

This chain uses TRBV28 with TRBJ1-5; the match to TRBD1 covers 8 bases. V dropped 8 bases and J dropped 4; count of bases not matched to a gene: 4. The CDR3 is made up of 13 amino acids. The germline V gene has CDR1 MDHEN and CDR2 SYDVKM. CDR3 DNA sequence: TGTGCCAGCGACCGACAGGGGAATCAGCCCCAGCATTTT. Its protein is CASDRQGNQPQHF.

The chain recombines TRBV11-2 with TRBJ2-7; perhaps TRBD1 as D (6 bases). Germline V CDR1 and CDR2: SGHAT, FQNNGV. The V end lost 5 bases, the J end lost 1 base, and 18 bases lay between the germline ends. CDR3 length: 16 residues. CDR3 coding DNA: TGTGCCAGCAGCCCCCGGGGTGGGGGCGGTTCCTACGAGCAGTACTTC. As protein: CASSPRGGGGSYEQYF.